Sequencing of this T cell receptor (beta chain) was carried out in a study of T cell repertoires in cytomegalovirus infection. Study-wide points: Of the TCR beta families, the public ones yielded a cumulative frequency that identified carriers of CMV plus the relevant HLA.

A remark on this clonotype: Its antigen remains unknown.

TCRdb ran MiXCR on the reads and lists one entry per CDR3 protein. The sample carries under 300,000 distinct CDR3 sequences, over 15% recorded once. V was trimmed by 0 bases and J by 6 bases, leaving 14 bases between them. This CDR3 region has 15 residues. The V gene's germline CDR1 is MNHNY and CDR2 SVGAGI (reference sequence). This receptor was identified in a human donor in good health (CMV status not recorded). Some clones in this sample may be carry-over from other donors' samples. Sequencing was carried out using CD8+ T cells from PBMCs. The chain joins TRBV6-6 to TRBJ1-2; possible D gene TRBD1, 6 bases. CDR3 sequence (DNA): TGTGCCAGCAGTTACTCGATTGTGGGGGGCGATGGCTACACCTTC. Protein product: CASSYSIVGGDGYTF.